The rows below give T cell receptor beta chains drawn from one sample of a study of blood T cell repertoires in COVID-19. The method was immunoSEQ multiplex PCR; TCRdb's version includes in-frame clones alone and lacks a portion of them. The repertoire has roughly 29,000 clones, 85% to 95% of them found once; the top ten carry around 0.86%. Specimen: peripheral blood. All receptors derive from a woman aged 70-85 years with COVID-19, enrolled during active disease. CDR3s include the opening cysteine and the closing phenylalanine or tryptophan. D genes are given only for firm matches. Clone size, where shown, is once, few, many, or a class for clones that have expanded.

CATQTDYSGNTIYF TGTGCCACCCAGACTGACTACTCTGGAAACACCATATATTTT - TRBV7-9 - TRBJ1-3
CASSPLAGLANEKLFF TGTGCCAGCAGCCCGCTGGCGGGGCTGGCTAATGAAAAACTGTTTTTT - TRBV28 - TRBJ1-4
CASSLVLYSASYEQYF TGTGCCAGCAGCTTGGTTCTTTATAGTGCCTCCTACGAGCAGTACTTC - TRBV5-5 once TRBJ2-7
CASSNLAGVSGANVLTF TGTGCCAGCAGTAATCTAGCGGGGGTCTCTGGGGCCAACGTCCTGACTTTC TRBD2 TRBV6-2/TRBV6-3 - TRBJ2-6
CASSLVGGSYEQYF TGCGCCAGCAGCTTGGTTGGGGGGAGCTACGAGCAGTACTTC - TRBV5-1 - TRBJ2-7
CASSYTSQGRDEQFF TGTGCCAGCAGCTATACAAGCCAGGGGCGGGATGAGCAGTTCTTC - TRBV3-1/TRBV3-2 once TRBJ2-1
CASSSPGQGNSPLHF TGCGCCAGCAGCTCTCCGGGACAGGGAAATTCACCCCTCCACTTT TRBD1 TRBV4-1 - TRBJ1-6
CATQTGTDTQYF TGTGCCACTCAGACAGGGACAGATACGCAGTATTTT TRBD1 TRBV2 once TRBJ2-3
CASSGQSENTIYF TGTGCCAGCAGCGGGCAGTCCGAAAACACCATATATTTT - TRBV21-1 - TRBJ1-3
CASSYFPEDYGYTF TGTGCCAGCAGTTACTTCCCCGAGGACTATGGCTACACCTTC - TRBV6-6 - TRBJ1-2
CASSYHSPLYNEQFF TGTGCCAGCAGCTACCACAGCCCTTTATACAATGAGCAGTTCTTC - TRBV7-9 - TRBJ2-1
CAISGAAGTSSTGELFF TGTGCCATCAGTGGGGCGGCAGGGACTAGCAGCACCGGGGAGCTGTTTTTT TRBD2 TRBV10-3 - TRBJ2-2
CASSYSRETQYF TGTGCCAGCAGTTACTCGAGGGAGACCCAGTACTTC - TRBV6-5 - TRBJ2-5
CASVGQTVYGYTF TGTGCCAGCGTGGGACAGACAGTCTATGGCTACACCTTC TRBD1 TRBV28 - TRBJ1-2
CASSFTSGTNTGELFF TGTGCCAGCAGCTTTACTAGCGGGACGAACACCGGGGAGCTGTTTTTT TRBD2 TRBV5-8 - TRBJ2-2
CASSVEGRGTEAFF TGTGCCAGCAGCGTAGAGGGTCGCGGGACTGAAGCTTTCTTT - TRBV9 once TRBJ1-1
CSAVDSLNTEAFF TGCAGCGCCGTGGACAGTCTGAACACTGAAGCTTTCTTT - TRBV29-1 - TRBJ1-1
CASSLWTGQDSNQPQHF TGTGCCAGCAGTCTGTGGACAGGGCAAGATAGCAATCAGCCCCAGCATTTT TRBD1 TRBV28 once TRBJ1-5
CASSVVGTPHSPLHF TGTGCCAGCAGCGTAGTTGGTACACCCCATTCACCCCTCCACTTT - TRBV9 - TRBJ1-6
CAIRENRDRPDTQYF TGTGCCATCAGGGAAAACCGGGACAGACCAGATACGCAGTATTTT TRBD1 TRBV10-3 - TRBJ2-3
CASSLTAYEQYF TGTGCCAGCAGTTTAACAGCTTACGAGCAGTACTTC - TRBV28 - TRBJ2-7
CASSLDGSHNEQFF TGTGCCAGCAGCTTAGACGGGAGCCACAATGAGCAGTTCTTC - TRBV7-9 - TRBJ2-1
CAISEYGRAQATQYF TGTGCCATCAGTGAATACGGGAGGGCCCAAGCGACCCAGTACTTC TRBD2 TRBV10-3 - TRBJ2-5
CASSFGDRVYEQYF TGTGCCAGCAGCTTTGGGGACAGGGTCTACGAGCAGTACTTC TRBD1 TRBV7-9 - TRBJ2-7
CASSSSGRAYTGELFF TGCGCCAGCAGCTCTAGCGGGAGGGCCTACACCGGGGAGCTGTTTTTT TRBD2 TRBV5-1 - TRBJ2-2
CASRPTLGGGYEQYF TGTGCCAGCCGCCCCACCCTCGGGGGGGGCTACGAGCAGTACTTC TRBD2 TRBV19 - TRBJ2-7
CASSITGFSPRGTQYF TGTGCCAGTAGTATCACCGGGTTTAGCCCTCGTGGGACCCAGTACTTC - TRBV19 once TRBJ2-5
CASSLVWDLLSREVSYEQYF TGTGCCAGCAGCTTAGTTTGGGACCTTCTTTCGCGGGAGGTCTCCTACGAGCAGTACTTC TRBD2 TRBV7-6 - TRBJ2-7
CASSPRVTTGNTIYF TGTGCCAGCAGCCCGAGGGTGACAACTGGAAACACCATATATTTT - TRBV9 - TRBJ1-3
CASSPRTSGETGELFF TGTGCCAGCAGCCCCCGGACTAGCGGAGAAACCGGGGAGCTGTTTTTT TRBD2 TRBV7-6 - TRBJ2-2
CASSLSGSYEQYF TGTGCCAGCAGCTTAAGCGGTTCCTACGAGCAGTACTTC - TRBV11-3 - TRBJ2-7
CASRSGQGSYNEQFF TGTGCCAGCAGGTCCGGACAGGGTTCCTACAATGAGCAGTTCTTC TRBD1 TRBV27 - TRBJ2-1
CSVESTGRSGNTIYF TGCAGCGTTGAATCGACAGGCCGCTCTGGAAACACCATATATTTT - TRBV29-1 - TRBJ1-3
CAWSPGLAGANEQFF TGTGCCTGGAGTCCCGGACTAGCGGGAGCCAATGAGCAGTTCTTC TRBD2 TRBV30 - TRBJ2-1
CASSVATQNTGELFF TGTGCCAGCAGCGTAGCTACCCAGAACACCGGGGAGCTGTTTTTT - TRBV9 - TRBJ2-2
CASSPDPDRGSVYF TGTGCCAGCTCACCAGACCCGGACAGGGGATCGGTGTACTTC TRBD1 TRBV18 - TRBJ2-4